The rows below give T cell receptor beta chains drawn from one sample of a study of graft-versus-host responses after intestinal transplantation. The antigens for these receptors are not known. Sequencing was performed with immunoSEQ multiplex PCR; in TCRdb, only in-frame clones are kept and a portion is missing. The sample has tens of thousands of clones, roughly 96% seen once; the top ten hold 0.5% to 0.55%. This specimen was unstimulated CD8+ T cells sorted from spleen or lymph node cells, taken before transplant. These receptors were taken from a human donor who was the organ donor for an intestinal transplant. Each CDR3 is given with its conserved first and last residue. D genes are given only for firm matches. The size field is filled for only some rows; it gives once, few, many or a size class.

>TRBV19|TRBJ2-7|-|-
TGTGCCAGTAGTATACTAGCGGGACAGGGTTACGAGCAGTACTTC
CASSILAGQGYEQYF
>TRBV27|TRBJ1-1|-|TRBD1
TGTGCCAGCAGTCAAGACAGGGGGCTTCTCACTGAAGCTTTCTTT
CASSQDRGLLTEAFF
>TRBV4-1|TRBJ2-7|-|-
TGCGCCAGCAGCCAAGATGGGGTCCCTACGGCTATCTTCTACGAGCAGTACTTC
CASSQDGVPTAIFYEQYF
>TRBV30|TRBJ1-2|-|-
TGTGCCTGGAGCAAGGGGCAGGGAGTGTCCGGCTACACCTTC
CAWSKGQGVSGYTF
>TRBV4-1|TRBJ2-2|-|TRBD2
TGCGCCAGCAGGGTAACCCGGACTAGCGGGCCCGGGGAGCTGTTTTTT
CASRVTRTSGPGELFF
>TRBV7-9|TRBJ2-7|-|-
TGTGCCAGCAGTCCTACCCGGGGGCTCTACGAGCAGTACTTC
CASSPTRGLYEQYF
>TRBV10-3|TRBJ2-6|-|TRBD2
TGTGCCATCAGTGAGCGACAGACGCGGGGGGGGGCCAACGTCCTGACTTTC
CAISERQTRGGANVLTF
>TRBV10-3|TRBJ1-2|-|TRBD1
TGTGCCATCAGTGCAACGGTAGCAGGGGGCTTTTATGGCTACACCTTC
CAISATVAGGFYGYTF
>TRBV4-1|TRBJ2-5|-|-
TGCGCCAGCAGCCGCTTACAGACCTTGTACCAAGAGACCCAGTACTTC
CASSRLQTLYQETQYF
>TRBV25-1|TRBJ1-4|once|-
TGTGCCAGCACCCAGCCTGGCATCGCTAATGAAAAACTGTTTTTT
CASTQPGIANEKLFF
>TRBV5-1|TRBJ1-2|-|-
TGCGCCAGCAGCACGAAACTAAGCACCCGGTACTATGGCTACACCTTC
CASSTKLSTRYYGYTF
>TRBV7-3|TRBJ2-7|-|TRBD1
TGTGCCAGCAGCTTAACAGGGACAGGCTCGGGCGAGCAGTACTTC
CASSLTGTGSGEQYF
>TRBV6-1|TRBJ1-1|-|TRBD1
TGTGCCAGCAGAGAGACAGGGGGCTACACTGAAGCTTTCTTT
CASRETGGYTEAFF
>TRBV7-7|TRBJ2-5|-|-
TGTGCTAGCAGCTCGAGGGCGCAGCAAGAGACCCAGTACTTC
CASSSRAQQETQYF
>TRBV2|TRBJ2-7|-|TRBD2
TGTGCCAGCAGTGTTCTAGCGGGGCCAGACTACGAGCAGTACTTC
CASSVLAGPDYEQYF
>TRBV5-8|TRBJ1-5|-|-
TGTGCCAGCAGCTTGTGGCGCGGGCCCCAGCATTTT
CASSLWRGPQHF
>TRBV19|TRBJ1-6|-|TRBD1
TGTGCCAGTTGGACAGGGGGGTATAATTCACCCCTCCACTTT
CASWTGGYNSPLHF
>TRBV6-5|TRBJ1-6|-|TRBD1
TGTGCCAGCAGTTTCGGACAGGAGGGGTCACCCCTCCACTTT
CASSFGQEGSPLHF
>TRBV29-1|TRBJ1-2|-|-
TGCAGCGTTGATCCCGGCGGGGCTAACTATGGCTACACCTTC
CSVDPGGANYGYTF
>TRBV29-1|TRBJ2-7|-|-
TGCAGCGTTGGGAGCCCACATTCCTACGAGCAGTACTTC
CSVGSPHSYEQYF
>TRBV14|TRBJ1-2|-|TRBD1
TGTGCCAGCAGCCAAACCGGGACAGGGGGCTATGGCTACACCTTC
CASSQTGTGGYGYTF
>TRBV19|TRBJ1-1|-|TRBD1
TGTGCCAGTATATGGGGACAGGGTCTGTACACTGAAGCTTTCTTT
CASIWGQGLYTEAFF
>TRBV11-2|TRBJ2-5|-|-
TGTGCCAGCAGCTTAGATGAGACCCAGTACTTC
CASSLDETQYF
>TRBV28|TRBJ2-1|-|TRBD2
TGTGCCAGCAGTCCTAGCGGAGGGCGGGAGTTCTTC
CASSPSGGREFF
>TRBV18|TRBJ2-1|-|TRBD2
TGTGCCAGCTCACCAGTCGGGACTAGCGAAACCGGGCTCGATGAGCAGTTCTTC
CASSPVGTSETGLDEQFF
>TRBV7-2|TRBJ2-1|-|-
TGTGCCAGCAGCCAACGAATAGGGGGGGCAGGCCCAAACAATGAGCAGTTCTTC
CASSQRIGGAGPNNEQFF
>TRBV5-1|TRBJ2-5|-|-
TGCGCCAGCAGCTTGGGGCAGGGACGAGAGACCCAGTACTTC
CASSLGQGRETQYF
>TRBV19|TRBJ2-6|-|TRBD1
TGTGCCAGTAGGTGGACAGGGAGAGGGGCCAACGTCCTGACTTTC
CASRWTGRGANVLTF
>TRBV5-6|TRBJ2-5|-|-
TGTGCCAGCAGCTCCCCCGTGTCACAAGAGACCCAGTACTTC
CASSSPVSQETQYF
>TRBV7-3|TRBJ2-3|-|-
TGTGCCAGCAGCGGGTCGACTAGTTCGAAAACAGATACGCAGTATTTT
CASSGSTSSKTDTQYF
>TRBV30|TRBJ1-5|once|TRBD1
TGTGCCCAAAAAGACAGGGGAAGTCATCAGCCCCAGCATTTT
CAQKDRGSHQPQHF
>TRBV2|TRBJ2-7|-|TRBD2
TGTGCCAGCAGGACCCCTCTAGCGGGACCTTACTACGAGCAGTACTTC
CASRTPLAGPYYEQYF
>TRBV4-2|TRBJ2-5|-|-
TGTGCCAGCAGCCAAGGAACGGATATTTCGACTGGGACCCAGTACTTC
CASSQGTDISTGTQYF
>TRBV6-1|TRBJ2-5|-|-
TGTGCCAGCGTTCCCTCGATTCAAGAGACCCAGTACTTC
CASVPSIQETQYF